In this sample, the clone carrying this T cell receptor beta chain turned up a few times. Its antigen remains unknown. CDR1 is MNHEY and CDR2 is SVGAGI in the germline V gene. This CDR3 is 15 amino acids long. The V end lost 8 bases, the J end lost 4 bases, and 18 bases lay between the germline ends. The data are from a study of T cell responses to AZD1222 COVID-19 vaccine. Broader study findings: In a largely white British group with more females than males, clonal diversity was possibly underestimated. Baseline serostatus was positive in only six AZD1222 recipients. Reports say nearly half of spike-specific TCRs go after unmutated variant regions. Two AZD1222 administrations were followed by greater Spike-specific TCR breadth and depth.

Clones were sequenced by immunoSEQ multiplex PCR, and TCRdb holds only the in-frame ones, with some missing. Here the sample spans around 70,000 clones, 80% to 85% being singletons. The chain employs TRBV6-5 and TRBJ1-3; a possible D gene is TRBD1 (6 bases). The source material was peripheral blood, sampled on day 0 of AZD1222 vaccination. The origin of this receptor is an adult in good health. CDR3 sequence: CASRNREVVGNTIYF. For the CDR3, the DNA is TGTGCCAGCCGTAACAGGGAGGTAGTCGGAAACACCATATATTTT.